The source of this T cell receptor (beta chain) is a study of OX40 agonist ivuxolimab in advanced cancers. Background on the study: Patient treatment consisted of intravenous ivuxolimab administration every 2 weeks at 0.01 to 10 mg/kg. Points from the study as a whole: In the 0.1-3.0 mg/kg groups, partial responders showed among the lowest expansion.

Profiled with immunoSEQ multiplex PCR; TCRdb holds only in-frame clones, not every one. The sample includes tens of thousands of clones, roughly 84% of them seen just once. Trimming stripped 7 bases from V and 3 bases from J, with 10 bases between. CDR3 size: 12 residues. CDR1 is SNHLY, CDR2 FYNNEI, per germline. A note on this clone: Its specificity is unknown.

The input for sequencing was CD4+ or CD8+ T cells sorted from blood, taken in a trial of the OX40 agonist ivuxolimab. The J gene is TRBJ2-7, the V gene TRBV2; D not resolved. The TCR sequence derives from an adult with an advanced solid tumor such as melanoma, head and neck, liver or kidney cancer. CDR3 residues: CASKGGGYEQYF. CDR3 bases: TGTGCCAGCAAGGGTGGCGGCTACGAGCAGTACTTC.